Sequencing of this TCR beta chain was carried out in a study of PD-1 blockade in classical Hodgkin lymphoma. Study-wide findings and caveats: Complete responders entered with baseline diversity on par with newly diagnosed patients, the results showed.

TCRdb's table, derived via immunoSEQ multiplex PCR, lists solely in-frame clones and lacks some. Of 30,000 or so clones in the sample, around four fifths were seen once. Regarding this clone: Its antigen is not known.

Time point described: cycle 4 day 1 (C4D1), after less than 7 weeks of nivolumab. The patients all showed relapse after autologous stem cell transplantation, while their brentuximab vedotin exposure varied. The sequenced sample was peripheral blood mononuclear cells (PBMCs), obtained before the fourth cycle of nivolumab. This sequence was found in a human donor with classical Hodgkin lymphoma.

The CDR3 coding sequence is TGTGCCAGCTCACCTACTGCCCTCTCTGGAAACACCATATATTTT. Protein product: CASSPTALSGNTIYF. The V gene is TRBV18, the J gene TRBJ1-3; D not certain. Trimming shortened V by 3 bases and J by 0 bases, and 9 bases separated the two germline ends. This CDR3 is 15 amino acids long. Looked up from germline, CDR1 is KGHSH and CDR2 is LQKENI. Full variable domain (remainder filled in from reference TRBV18 and TRBJ1-3): NAGVMQNPRHLVRRRGQEARLRCSPMKGHSHVYWYRQLPEEGLKFMVYLQKENIIDESGMPKERFSAEFPKEGPSILRIQQVVRGDSAAYFCASSPTALSGNTIYFGEGSWLTVV.